This T cell receptor (beta chain) was identified during a study of blood T cell repertoires in COVID-19. Across the study: From T cells, B-cell-depleted T cells, or PBMCs came the material, which was cDNA or gDNA.

This CDR3 has 14 residues. CDR1 and CDR2 from the germline V gene are MNHEY and SVGAGI. V was pared by 6 bases and J by 4 bases, with 7 bases of the junction left unmatched. Authors' analysis steps: Estimates of nucleated cell counts were drawn from the amplification of reference gene primers. Produced via immunoSEQ multiplex PCR; TCRdb's table is partial and in-frame only. For V, J and clone size, that table is used; D and trimming come from the DNA. The sample records more than 95,000 clones, roughly three quarters being singletons. The genes are TRBV6-5 and TRBJ1-2; 8 bases align to TRBD1. Material: peripheral blood. This receptor was obtained from a man aged 40-49 years with active or convalescent COVID-19. This CDR3 reads CASSPGQGPYGYTF. Written as DNA, the CDR3 is TGTGCCAGCAGCCCAGGACAGGGACCCTATGGCTACACCTTC.